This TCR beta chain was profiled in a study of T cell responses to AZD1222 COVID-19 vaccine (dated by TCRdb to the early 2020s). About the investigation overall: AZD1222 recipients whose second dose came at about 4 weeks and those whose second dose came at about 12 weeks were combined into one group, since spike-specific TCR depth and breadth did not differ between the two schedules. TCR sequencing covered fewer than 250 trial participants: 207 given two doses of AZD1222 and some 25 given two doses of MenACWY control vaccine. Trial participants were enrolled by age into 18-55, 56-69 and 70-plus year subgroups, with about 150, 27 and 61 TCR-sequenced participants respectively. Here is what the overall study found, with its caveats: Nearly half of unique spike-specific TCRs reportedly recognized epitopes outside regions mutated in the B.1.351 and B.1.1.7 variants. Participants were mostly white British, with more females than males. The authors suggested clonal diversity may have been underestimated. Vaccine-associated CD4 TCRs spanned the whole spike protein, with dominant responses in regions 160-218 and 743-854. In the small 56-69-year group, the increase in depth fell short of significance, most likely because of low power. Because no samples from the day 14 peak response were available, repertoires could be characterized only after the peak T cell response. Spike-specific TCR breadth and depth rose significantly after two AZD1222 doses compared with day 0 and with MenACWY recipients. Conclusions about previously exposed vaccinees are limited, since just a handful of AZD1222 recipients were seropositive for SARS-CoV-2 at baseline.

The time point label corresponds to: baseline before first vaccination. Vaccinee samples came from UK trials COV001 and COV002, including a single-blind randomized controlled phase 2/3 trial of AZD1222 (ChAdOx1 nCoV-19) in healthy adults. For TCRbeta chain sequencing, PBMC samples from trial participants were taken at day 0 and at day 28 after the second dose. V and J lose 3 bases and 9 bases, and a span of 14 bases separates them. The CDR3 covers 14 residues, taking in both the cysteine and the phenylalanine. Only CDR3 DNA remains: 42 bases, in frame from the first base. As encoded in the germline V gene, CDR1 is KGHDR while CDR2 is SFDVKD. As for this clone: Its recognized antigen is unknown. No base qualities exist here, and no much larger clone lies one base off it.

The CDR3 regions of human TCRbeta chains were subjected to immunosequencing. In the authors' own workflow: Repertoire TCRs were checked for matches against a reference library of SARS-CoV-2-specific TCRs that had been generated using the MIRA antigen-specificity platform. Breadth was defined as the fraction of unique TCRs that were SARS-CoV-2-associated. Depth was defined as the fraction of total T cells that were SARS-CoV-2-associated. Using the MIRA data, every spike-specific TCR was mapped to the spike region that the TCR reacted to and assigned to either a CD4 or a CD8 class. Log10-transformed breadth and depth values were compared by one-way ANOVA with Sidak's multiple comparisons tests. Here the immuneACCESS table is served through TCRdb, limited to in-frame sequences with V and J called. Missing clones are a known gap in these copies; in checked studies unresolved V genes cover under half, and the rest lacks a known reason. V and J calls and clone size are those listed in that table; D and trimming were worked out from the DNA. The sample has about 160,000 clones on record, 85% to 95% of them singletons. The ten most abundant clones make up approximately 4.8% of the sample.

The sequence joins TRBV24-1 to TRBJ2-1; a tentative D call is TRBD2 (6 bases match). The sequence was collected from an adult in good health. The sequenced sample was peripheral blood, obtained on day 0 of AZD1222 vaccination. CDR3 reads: CATSDPTSVGEQFF. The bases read TGTGCCACCAGTGATCCGACTAGTGTCGGTGAGCAGTTCTTC.